The T cell receptor (beta chain) described here comes from a study of blood T cell repertoires in COVID-19. Across the whole study: Donors in the United States, Italy and Spain gave samples during acute or convalescent COVID-19. T cells, B-cell-depleted T cells, or PBMCs provided the cDNA or gDNA that served as material.

This CDR3 is built from 14 residues. The germline V and J ends were trimmed by 10 bases and 6 bases, with 16 bases remaining between them. Per germline, CDR1 SNHLY and CDR2 FYNNEI. Sequencing was performed with immunoSEQ multiplex PCR; in TCRdb, only in-frame clones are kept and a portion is missing. The sample has 400,000 to 500,000 clones; 70% to 90% are singletons. A COVID-19 case had been met by exposed participants during the 2 weeks before study entry. This clone has a single count. Sequencing was performed on PBMCs or T cells enriched from blood (not recorded which). The TCR sequence derives from a young woman who had been exposed to COVID-19. The chain couples TRBV2 to TRBJ1-6, with a weak D call TRBD1 (6 bases). The CDR3 sequence: CATGAGDFNSPLHF. In DNA, the CDR3 is TGTGCCACAGGGGCAGGTGACTTTAATTCACCCCTCCACTTT.